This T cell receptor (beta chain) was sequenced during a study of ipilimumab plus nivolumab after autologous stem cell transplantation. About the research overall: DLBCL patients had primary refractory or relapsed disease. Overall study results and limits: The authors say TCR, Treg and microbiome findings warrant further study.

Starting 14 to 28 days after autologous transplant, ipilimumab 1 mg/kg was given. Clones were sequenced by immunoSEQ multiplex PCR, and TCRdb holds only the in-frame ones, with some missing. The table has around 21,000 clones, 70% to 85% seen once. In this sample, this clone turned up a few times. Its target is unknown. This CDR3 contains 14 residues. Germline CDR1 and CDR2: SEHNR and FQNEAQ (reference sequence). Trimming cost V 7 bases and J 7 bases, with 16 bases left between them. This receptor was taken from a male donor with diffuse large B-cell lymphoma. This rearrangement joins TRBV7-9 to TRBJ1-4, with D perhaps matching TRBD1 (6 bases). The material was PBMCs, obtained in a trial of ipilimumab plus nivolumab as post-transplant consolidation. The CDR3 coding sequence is TGTGCCAGCACTTGGGGGCAGGGTGTTGAAAAACTGTTTTTT. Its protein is CASTWGQGVEKLFF.